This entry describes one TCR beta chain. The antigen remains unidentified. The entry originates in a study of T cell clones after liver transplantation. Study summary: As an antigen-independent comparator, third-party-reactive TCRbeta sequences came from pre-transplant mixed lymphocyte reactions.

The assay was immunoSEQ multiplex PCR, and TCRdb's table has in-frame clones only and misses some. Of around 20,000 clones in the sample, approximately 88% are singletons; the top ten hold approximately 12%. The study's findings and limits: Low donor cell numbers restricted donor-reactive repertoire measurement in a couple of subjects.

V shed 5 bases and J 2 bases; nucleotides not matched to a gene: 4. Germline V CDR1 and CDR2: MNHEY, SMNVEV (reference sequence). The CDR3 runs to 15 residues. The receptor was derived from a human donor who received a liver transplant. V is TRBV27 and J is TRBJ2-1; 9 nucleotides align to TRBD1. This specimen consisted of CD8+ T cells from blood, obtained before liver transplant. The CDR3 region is CASSTTGGTYNEQFF. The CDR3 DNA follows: TGTGCCAGCAGTACGACAGGGGGGACCTACAATGAGCAGTTCTTC.